The entry below describes one TCR beta chain. The antigen is not known. Trimming took 1 base from V and 0 from J, leaving 9 bases between them. This CDR3 contains 15 residues. Germline CDR1 is SGHTA and CDR2 is FQGNSA. The sample originates from a study of cytomegalovirus exposure and HLA in healthy donors. About the research overall: The 110 or so validation repertoires, a later analysis reported, used the same platform as the 666 first-cohort repertoires. Points from the study as a whole: Both high specificity and high sensitivity reportedly marked the classifier's diagnosis of cytomegalovirus status. Some public TCRs appeared in many individuals, while most sequences were rare.

Generated by immunoSEQ multiplex PCR, the TCRdb table keeps only in-frame clones and is missing some. Of tens of thousands of clones listed, around 90% are singletons. Source material: PBMCs. The TCR originated in a man aged 25-45 years in good health and CMV-seronegative. The V gene is TRBV7-2, the J gene TRBJ1-1; D uncertain. The CDR3 nucleotides are TGTGCCAGCAGCTTAGTTAGGCGGATGAACACTGAAGCTTTCTTT. Its protein product is CASSLVRRMNTEAFF.